This TCR beta chain was captured in a study of T cells in Graves' hyperthyroidism and ophthalmopathy. J was trimmed by 8 bases and V by 5 bases; bases with no gene match: 10. This CDR3 region has 14 residues. Germline V CDR1 and CDR2: MDHEN, SYDVKM. Diagnosis relied on clinical symptoms, serum thyroxine and TRAb, thyroid ultrasound and orbital computed tomography. The investigators amplified TCR beta CDR3 regions from RNA transcripts. The HTBI primer set served for first-round RT-PCR of the TCR CDR3. Using its own MiXCR run on the multiplex PCR reads, TCRdb lists one record per CDR3 protein. The table has 660,000 or so distinct CDR3 sequences, more than 20% seen once. This clonotype has only a few counts.

The V and J genes are TRBV28 and TRBJ1-2, with 8 bases lining up with TRBD1. The source material was blood. The receptor comes from a man aged 25-45 years with Graves' ophthalmopathy. The CDR3: CASSDRGGVWGYTF. The CDR3 DNA is TGTGCCAGCAGTGACAGGGGTGGGGTTTGGGGCTACACCTTC.